The 20 T cell receptor beta chains given below trace back to one sample, sequenced in a study of beta chain bispecific antibodies for T cell cancers. General observations from the study: In these mixed samples, most targeted TRBV reads derived from the leukemia cell line.

Expansion lasted 2 to 4 days, with either anti-CD3 antibody OKT3 or CD3/CD28 beads. Each CDR3 protein gets one entry after TCRdb re-called the 5' RACE reads with MiXCR. The sample contains 9,000 or so distinct CDR3 sequences, less than 2.5% of which appear only once. Antigens for these TCRs are unknown. The specimen was T cells from a healthy donor cultured with Jurkat leukemia cells, collected from a culture containing an anti-CD19 bispecific antibody. The receptors derive from a human donor in good health. Some clones in this sample may be carry-over from other donors' samples.

This clonotype was seen repeatedly, ten times or more. The chain couples TRBV27 to TRBJ2-7, with D tentatively TRBD2 (6 bases). Trimming pared 8 bases from V and 5 bases from J, leaving 16 bases between. The CDR3 contains 13 residues. CDR1 MNHEY and CDR2 SMNVEV come from the germline V gene (reference sequence). This CDR3 is CASGGGASNEQYF. The CDR3 DNA sequence: TGTGCCAGCGGAGGCGGGGCGTCGAACGAGCAGTACTTC.

This clonotype was observed at least ten times. The chain recombines TRBV4-1 with TRBJ1-1; TRBD1 might be the D (5 bases). Trimming pared 5 bases from V and 10 bases from J, leaving 17 bases between. CDR1 and CDR2 from the germline V gene are MGHRA and YSYEKL. This CDR3 is built from 13 residues. The CDR3 region has the DNA TGCGCCAGCAGCGTGGGACCGACCGTTGGAGCTTTCTTT. Protein: CASSVGPTVGAFF.

The sample holds many counts of this clonotype. V and J are TRBV20-1 and TRBJ1-1; TRBD1 matches 8 bases. Germline V gives CDR1 DFQATT, CDR2 SNEGSKA (reference sequence). Trimming cost V 6 bases and J 0 bases; bases outside gene matches: 12. This CDR3 has 16 residues. The CDR3: CSAGRMTGALNTEAFF. The CDR3 coding sequence is TGCAGTGCGGGACGCATGACAGGGGCATTGAACACTGAAGCTTTCTTT.

This clonotype has a count of ten or more. V is TRBV19 and J is TRBJ1-6, with 8 bases fitting TRBD1. The CDR3 covers 14 residues. CDR1 and CDR2 from the germline V gene are LNHDA and SQIVND (reference sequence). V shed 10 bases, J shed 3 bases, and the junction held 5 bases outside the gene matches. CDR3 sequence reads: CANPTGDYNSPLHF. Written as DNA, the CDR3 is TGTGCCAATCCGACAGGGGACTATAATTCACCCCTCCACTTT.

This clonotype showed up many times. This rearrangement joins TRBV19 to TRBJ1-5; a weak D match, TRBD1 (5 bases). Trimming cost V 9 bases and J 3 bases, with 12 bases left between them. The CDR3 spans 13 residues. From germline, CDR1 is LNHDA and CDR2 SQIVND (reference sequence). CDR3 in amino acids: CASTGVLNQPQHF. In DNA form, the CDR3 reads TGTGCCAGCACGGGGGTCCTCAATCAGCCCCAGCATTTT.

By its share, this clonotype is medium-sized. This chain's CDR3 is CSARGLQGGWTEAFF. CDR3 DNA sequence: TGCAGTGCTAGAGGACTTCAGGGAGGATGGACTGAAGCTTTCTTT. This chain links TRBV20-1 with TRBJ1-1; weak D call: TRBD1 (5 bases). Per germline, CDR1 DFQATT and CDR2 SNEGSKA (reference sequence). V lost 1 base and J 5 bases, leaving 17 bases between the germline ends. The CDR3 contains 15 residues.

This clonotype showed up many times. The chain couples TRBV2 to TRBJ1-6; TRBD1 is a possible D gene (5 bases). The CDR3 is 13 amino acids. Trimming pared 10 bases from V and 14 bases from J, leaving 21 bases between. Looked up from germline, CDR1 is SNHLY and CDR2 is FYNNEI. The CDR3 DNA follows: TGTGCCACTCCTAACGGACCGCTGGGGGCCCTCCACTTT. Protein product: CATPNGPLGALHF. The full variable domain, completed using reference TRBV2 and TRBJ1-6, is EPEVTQTPSHQVTQMGQEVILRCVPISNHLYFYWYRQILGQKVEFLVSFYNNEISEKSEIFDDQFSVERPDGSNFTLKIRSTKLEDSAMYFCATPNGPLGALHFGNGTRLTVT.

This clonotype was observed at least ten times. The chain has TRBV7-2 and TRBJ2-4; D tentatively reads TRBD1 or TRBD2 (5 bases each). Per the germline V gene, CDR1 is SGHTA and CDR2 is FQGNSA. V shed 4 bases and J shed 2 bases, with 18 bases lying between them. The CDR3 is made up of 17 amino acids. CDR3 residues: CASSSVLAGTSKNIQYF. CDR3 sequence (DNA): TGTGCCAGCAGCTCCGTTCTTGCAGGGACGTCCAAAAACATTCAGTACTTC.

In its sample, this clonotype was seen many times. This chain connects TRBV5-1 to TRBJ1-1; 7 bases agree with TRBD1. With V trimmed by 4 bases and J by 4 bases, 7 bases remained unmatched. The germline CDR1 and CDR2 sequences are SGHRS and YFSETQ. The CDR3 spans 14 residues. The CDR3 DNA reads TGCGCCAGCAGCCCGGGGGGGACAGCCACTGAAGCTTTCTTT. Its protein is CASSPGGTATEAFF.

This clonotype was found many times. This chain links TRBV2 with TRBJ1-5; D is unclear. The CDR3 covers 15 residues. The germline V gene encodes CDR1 SNHLY and CDR2 FYNNEI. V was shortened by 4 bases and J by 4 bases, with 14 bases between the two germline ends. This CDR3 reads CASSGPGWGNQPQHF. Written as DNA, the CDR3 is TGTGCCAGCAGTGGACCGGGATGGGGAAATCAGCCCCAGCATTTT. The complete variable domain, with remaining parts taken from reference TRBV2 and TRBJ1-5, reads EPEVTQTPSHQVTQMGQEVILRCVPISNHLYFYWYRQILGQKVEFLVSFYNNEISEKSEIFDDQFSVERPDGSNFTLKIRSTKLEDSAMYFCASSGPGWGNQPQHFGDGTRLSIL.

This clonotype was seen repeatedly, ten times or more. The gene calls are TRBV20-1 and TRBJ2-7; D not certain. CDR3 length: 14 amino acids. Germline-derived CDR1 and CDR2 are DFQATT and SNEGSKA (reference sequence). Between the trimmed V and J ends, which lost 0 bases and 6 bases, there was a span of 15 bases. CDR3 bases: TGCAGTGCTAGAGAATCGAACAGCATCGGCGAGCAGTACTTC. Translating gives CSARESNSIGEQYF.

The sample holds many counts of this clonotype. The chain employs TRBV19 and TRBJ2-7; 8 bases line up with TRBD1. V was clipped by 5 bases and J by 4 bases; unmatched bases: 4. Germline V lookup: CDR1 LNHDA, CDR2 SQIVND (reference sequence). The CDR3 totals 13 residues. CDR3 nucleotides: TGTGCCAGTAGTCAGGGGGCTACGTACGAGCAGTACTTC. Translated, it gives CASSQGATYEQYF. The full variable domain, its missing parts supplied by reference TRBV19 and TRBJ2-7, is DGGITQSPKYLFRKEGQNVTLSCEQNLNHDAMYWYRQDPGQGLRLIYYSQIVNDFQKGDIAEGYSVSREKKESFPLTVTSAQKNPTAFYLCASSQGATYEQYFGPGTRLTVT.

To note about this clonotype: A much larger clone sits a single nucleotide away, making a read error possible. This chain joins TRBV30 and TRBJ2-1; D is perhaps TRBD1 or TRBD2 (7 bases each). This CDR3 is 12 amino acids long. CDR1 and CDR2 from the germline V gene are GTSNPN and SVGIG (reference sequence). In DNA form, the CDR3 reads TGTGCCTTGAGTCAGGGGGGGAATGAGCAGTTCTTC. It codes for CALSQGGNEQFF.

This clonotype appeared many times. The chain uses TRBV7-6 and TRBJ1-1; D gene uncertain. Germline V gene data show CDR1 as SGHVS and CDR2 as FNYEAQ. This CDR3 has 11 amino acids. V gave up 5 bases and J gave up 5 bases, with 6 bases separating them. Here the CDR3 reads CASSPGTEAFF. The CDR3 DNA is TGTGCCAGCAGCCCGGGAACTGAAGCTTTCTTT.

This clonotype has ten or more counts. The chain couples TRBV29-1 to TRBJ1-2; D not resolved. The CDR3 runs to 14 residues. CDR1 is SQVTM and CDR2 is ANQGSEA in the germline V gene. V lost 4 bases and J lost 0, with 12 bases in between. The CDR3 DNA reads TGCAGCGTTGGCCGCCCAGCATCTAACTATGGCTACACCTTC. Its protein is CSVGRPASNYGYTF.

This clonotype was observed at least ten times. J is TRBJ1-1 and V is TRBV20-1; the match to TRBD1 covers 7 bases. Germline assignment: CDR1 DFQATT and CDR2 SNEGSKA (reference sequence). The CDR3 spans 15 residues. J was trimmed by 0 bases and V by 0 bases; bases with no gene match: 4. The CDR3 coding sequence is TGCAGTGCTAGAGATGGAACAGGGGTGAACACTGAAGCTTTCTTT. It is translated as CSARDGTGVNTEAFF.

This clonotype is a singleton in its sample. This may come from a read error, since a much larger clone is one base off. V is TRBV4-2 and J is TRBJ2-1, with D possibly called TRBD1 or TRBD2 (5 bases each). From germline, CDR1 is LGHNA and CDR2 YNFKEQ. CDR3 length: 11 amino acids. For the CDR3, the DNA is TGTGCCAGCGGGGACGTCAATGAGCGGTTCTTC. Translated, it gives CASGDVNERFF.

This clonotype was detected many times. This chain joins TRBV3-1 and TRBJ2-3; D may be TRBD2 (5 bases). V lost 0 bases, J lost 3 bases, and 16 bases lay in between. Germline assignment: CDR1 LGHDT and CDR2 YNNKEL (reference sequence). The CDR3 extends over 17 amino acids. The CDR3 DNA follows: TGTGCCAGCAGCCAAGATCCGGCCCGCCGGGGAACAGATACGCAGTATTTT. Its protein product is CASSQDPARRGTDTQYF.

This clonotype was seen a few times. The chain is built from TRBV5-6 and TRBJ2-1; 11 nucleotides line up with TRBD2. The CDR3 is made up of 15 amino acids. J was trimmed by 8 bases and V by 1 base; bases with no gene match: 5. CDR1 is SGHDT, CDR2 YYEEEE, per germline. The CDR3 region has the DNA TGTGCCAGCAGCTTGCGACTAGCGGGGATCGATGAGCAGTTCTTC. This gives the protein CASSLRLAGIDEQFF.

This clonotype was counted ten times or more. The V gene is TRBV12-3 or TRBV12-4, the J gene TRBJ1-2, with D possibly being TRBD1 (6 bases). The CDR3 has 15 amino acids. Trimming took off 0 bases at V and 6 bases at J, with 14 bases between the two ends. CDR3 region: CASSLADGQRNGYTF. In nucleotides, the CDR3 is TGTGCCAGCAGTTTAGCCGACGGACAGCGTAATGGCTACACCTTC.